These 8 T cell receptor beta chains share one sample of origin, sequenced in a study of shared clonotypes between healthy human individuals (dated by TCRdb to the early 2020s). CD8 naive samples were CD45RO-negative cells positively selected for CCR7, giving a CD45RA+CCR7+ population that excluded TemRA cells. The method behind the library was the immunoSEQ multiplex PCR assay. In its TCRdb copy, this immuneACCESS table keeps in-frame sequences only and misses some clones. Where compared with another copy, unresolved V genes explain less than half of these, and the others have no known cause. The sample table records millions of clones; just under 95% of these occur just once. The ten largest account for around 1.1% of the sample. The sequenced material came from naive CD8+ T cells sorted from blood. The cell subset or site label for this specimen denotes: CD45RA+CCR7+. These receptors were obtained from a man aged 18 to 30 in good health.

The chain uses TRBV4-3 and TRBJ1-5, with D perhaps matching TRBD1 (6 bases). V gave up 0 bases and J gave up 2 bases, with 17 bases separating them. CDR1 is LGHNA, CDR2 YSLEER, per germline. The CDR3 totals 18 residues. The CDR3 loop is CASSQDPFGAGGNQPQHF. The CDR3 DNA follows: TGCGCCAGCAGCCAAGATCCATTCGGGGCAGGGGGCAATCAGCCCCAGCATTTT.

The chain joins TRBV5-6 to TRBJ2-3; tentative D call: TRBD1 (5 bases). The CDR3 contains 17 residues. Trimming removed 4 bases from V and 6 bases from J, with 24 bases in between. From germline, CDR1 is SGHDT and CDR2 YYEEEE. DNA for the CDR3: TGTGCCAGCAGCCAGGACAACAGGTCCTACTTGGAGGATACGCAGTATTTT. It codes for CASSQDNRSYLEDTQYF.

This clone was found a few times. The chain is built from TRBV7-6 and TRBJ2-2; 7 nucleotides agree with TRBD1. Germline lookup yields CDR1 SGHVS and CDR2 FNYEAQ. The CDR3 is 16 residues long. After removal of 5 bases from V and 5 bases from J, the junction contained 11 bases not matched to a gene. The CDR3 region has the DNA TGTGCCAGCAGCCCCTCGGCAGGGGGTGGAACCGGGGAGCTGTTTTTT. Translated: CASSPSAGGGTGELFF.

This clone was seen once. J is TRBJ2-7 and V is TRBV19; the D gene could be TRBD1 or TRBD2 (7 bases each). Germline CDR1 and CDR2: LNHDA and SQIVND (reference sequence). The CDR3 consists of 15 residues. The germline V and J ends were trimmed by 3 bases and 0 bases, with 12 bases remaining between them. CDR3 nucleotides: TGTGCCAGTAGTATCGCAGGGGGGGGCTCCTACGAGCAGTACTTC. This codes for CASSIAGGGSYEQYF.

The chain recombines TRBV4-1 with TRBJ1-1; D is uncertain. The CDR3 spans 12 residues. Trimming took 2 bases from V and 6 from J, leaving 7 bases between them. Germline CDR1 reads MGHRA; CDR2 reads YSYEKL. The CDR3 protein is CASSQSPPEAFF. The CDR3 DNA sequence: TGCGCCAGCAGCCAATCCCCCCCTGAAGCTTTCTTT.

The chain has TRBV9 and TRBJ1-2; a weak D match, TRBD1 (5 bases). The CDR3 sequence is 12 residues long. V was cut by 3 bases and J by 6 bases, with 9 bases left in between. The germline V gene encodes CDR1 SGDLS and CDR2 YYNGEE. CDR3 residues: CASSAGTDGYTF. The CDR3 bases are TGTGCCAGCAGCGCCGGGACTGATGGCTACACCTTC.

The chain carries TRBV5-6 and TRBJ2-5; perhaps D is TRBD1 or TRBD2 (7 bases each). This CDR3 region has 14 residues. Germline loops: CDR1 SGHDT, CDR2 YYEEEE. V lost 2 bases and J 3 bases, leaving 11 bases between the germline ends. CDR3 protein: CASSFPGGEETQYF. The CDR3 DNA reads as TGTGCCAGCAGCTTTCCAGGGGGGGAAGAGACCCAGTACTTC.

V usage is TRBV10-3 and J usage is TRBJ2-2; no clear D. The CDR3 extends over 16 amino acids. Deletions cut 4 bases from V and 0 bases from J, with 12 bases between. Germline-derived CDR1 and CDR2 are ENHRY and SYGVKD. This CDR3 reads CAISGPSTPNTGELFF. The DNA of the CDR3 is TGTGCCATCAGTGGACCTTCCACCCCGAACACCGGGGAGCTGTTTTTT.